The entry below gives a single TCR beta chain sequence along with its context. The entry originates in a study of T-cell memory formation after mild COVID-19. TCRdb re-called the 5' RACE reads through MiXCR, storing one row per CDR3 protein. The table records over 300,000 distinct CDR3 sequences, roughly 20% of them present only once. Trimming stripped 0 bases from V and 0 bases from J, with 12 bases between. CDR1 is LGHNA and CDR2 is YSLEER in the germline V gene. CDR3 size: 17 residues. V usage is TRBV4-3 and J usage is TRBJ1-3, with TRBD1 as a possible D gene (5 bases). Sequencing used PBMCs or a T cell subset sorted from them (not recorded which). The sequence derives from a man aged 18 to 29 who had mild COVID-19 (a few samples of this study predate the infection). Cell type and time point are not known. Written as DNA, the CDR3 is TGCGCCAGCAGCCAAGATCAAGGGACCCCCTCTGGAAACACCATATATTTT. Residues: CASSQDQGTPSGNTIYF.